Presented here are 27 T cell receptor beta chains from one specimen sequenced in a study of blood T cell repertoires in COVID-19. Only in-frame clones appear in the TCRdb table, and some are missing; sequencing was by immunoSEQ multiplex PCR. The sample includes 53,000 or so clones, about three quarters seen only once; the top ten take 40% to 45%. Sequences were obtained from peripheral blood. The receptors come from an older man with active or convalescent COVID-19.

The table lists this clone with a count of one. The genes are TRBV6-5 and TRBJ1-1; no clear D gene. Trimming removed 0 bases at V and 1 base at J, with 12 bases between. There are 16 residues in the CDR3. From germline, CDR1 is MNHEY and CDR2 SVGAGI. The CDR3 DNA reads TGTGCCAGCAGTTACTCCCTGCAGGCTTCGAACACTGAAGCTTTCTTT. It yields the protein CASSYSLQASNTEAFF.

V gene TRBV7-2 combines with J gene TRBJ2-7; D not certain. Germline V lookup: CDR1 SGHTA, CDR2 FQGNSA. This CDR3 is 12 amino acids long. Trimming pared 0 bases from V and 7 bases from J, leaving 7 bases between. The CDR3 region has the DNA TGTGCCAGCAGCTTAGCCGTCGGGGAGCAGTACTTC. Translation gives CASSLAVGEQYF.

The chain joins TRBV9 to TRBJ1-5; D not resolved. The CDR3 extends over 14 amino acids. Germline lookup yields CDR1 SGDLS and CDR2 YYNGEE. V lost 0 bases and J 0 bases, leaving 4 bases between the germline ends. CDR3 nucleotides: TGTGCCAGCAGCGTAGACAGTAGCAATCAGCCCCAGCATTTT. Translating it yields CASSVDSSNQPQHF.

J is TRBJ2-3 and V is TRBV5-1, with TRBD1 identical over 7 bases. J was trimmed by 0 bases and V by 2 bases; bases with no gene match: 3. Germline assignment: CDR1 SGHRS and CDR2 YFSETQ. CDR3 size: 15 residues. The CDR3 DNA reads as TGCGCCAGCAGCTTTGGGGGACAGAGCACAGATACGCAGTATTTT. This translates into CASSFGGQSTDTQYF.

The V and J genes are TRBV19 and TRBJ1-5, with TRBD1 matching 7 bases. V dropped 10 bases and J dropped 0; count of bases not matched to a gene: 6. Per the germline V gene, CDR1 is LNHDA and CDR2 is SQIVND (reference sequence). CDR3 length equals 14 residues. The CDR3 bases are TGTGCCACCACAGGGACAGATAGCAATCAGCCCCAGCATTTT. This translates into CATTGTDSNQPQHF. Based on the CDR3 plus reference TRBV19 and TRBJ1-5, the full variable domain is DGGITQSPKYLFRKEGQNVTLSCEQNLNHDAMYWYRQDPGQGLRLIYYSQIVNDFQKGDIAEGYSVSREKKESFPLTVTSAQKNPTAFYLCATTGTDSNQPQHFGDGTRLSIL.

V and J are TRBV30 and TRBJ1-1, with D perhaps matching TRBD1 (5 bases). Germline V CDR1 and CDR2: GTSNPN, SVGIG (reference sequence). Trimming pared 4 bases from V and 5 bases from J, leaving 17 bases between. CDR3 size: 14 residues. CDR3 nucleotides: TGTGCCTGGAACACAGGCCATAAAGGGACTGAAGCTTTCTTT. Translation: CAWNTGHKGTEAFF.

This clone was observed a few times. This chain connects TRBV15 to TRBJ1-4; D unclear. V lost 5 bases and J 5 bases, leaving 9 bases between the germline ends. Germline values: CDR1 LNHNV, CDR2 YYDKDF (reference sequence). This CDR3 is built from 13 residues. The CDR3: CATSGGPNEKLFF. In DNA, the CDR3 is TGTGCCACCAGCGGAGGTCCAAATGAAAAACTGTTTTTT.

This chain links TRBV15 with TRBJ1-1, with D maybe TRBD1 (6 bases). Germline V lookup: CDR1 LNHNV, CDR2 YYDKDF (reference sequence). The CDR3 is made up of 15 amino acids. Deletions cut 6 bases from V and 4 bases from J, with 18 bases between. The CDR3, as DNA: TGTGCCACCAGACAGGGAGGGACTGGGGGCACTGAAGCTTTCTTT. The encoded protein is CATRQGGTGGTEAFF.

The chain recombines TRBV9 with TRBJ2-5, with 9 bases matching TRBD1. CDR1 and CDR2 from the germline V gene are SGDLS and YYNGEE. This CDR3 has 14 amino acids. After removal of 4 bases from V and 4 bases from J, the junction contained 5 bases not matched to a gene. The CDR3 sequence: CASSQTGGSETQYF. The DNA of the CDR3 is TGTGCCAGCAGCCAGACAGGGGGATCAGAGACCCAGTACTTC.

V gene TRBV9 combines with J gene TRBJ2-5; 9 bases map to TRBD2. The ends lost 5 bases at V and 5 bases at J; junction bases unmatched: 4. Germline V gene data show CDR1 as SGDLS and CDR2 as YYNGEE. This CDR3 contains 13 residues. CDR3 sequence: CASRGLAGETQYF. CDR3 nucleotide sequence: TGTGCCAGCAGGGGACTAGCAGGGGAGACCCAGTACTTC.

The J gene is TRBJ1-5, the V gene TRBV21-1; whether TRBD1, the table's D call, matches the DNA was not checked. TRBV21-1 counts as a pseudogene. The CDR3 spans 19 residues. The CDR3, as DNA: TGTGCCAGCAGCAAAGACCGATGGAGTGGCAGGGAAAGCAATCAGCCCCAGCATTTT. It codes for CASSKDRWSGRESNQPQHF.

The rearrangement uses TRBV7-2 and TRBJ1-1; D is perhaps TRBD1 (5 bases). The CDR3 sequence is 13 residues long. Trimming cost V 4 bases and J 6 bases, with 12 bases left between them. Germline CDR1 is SGHTA and CDR2 is FQGNSA. The chain's CDR3 is CASSSVGAAEAFF. CDR3 DNA sequence: TGTGCCAGCAGCTCCGTTGGGGCTGCTGAAGCTTTCTTT.

As DNA, the CDR3 is TGTGCCACCAGTGATTCCATGTTGGAGACCCAGTACTTC. As protein: CATSDSMLETQYF. The chain combines TRBV24-1 with TRBJ2-5; D call uncertain. This CDR3 spans 13 amino acids. Germline assignment: CDR1 KGHDR and CDR2 SFDVKD. V was cut by 2 bases and J by 5 bases, with 8 bases left in between.

The chain employs TRBV7-9 and TRBJ1-2; D might be TRBD1 (5 bases). V dropped 5 bases and J dropped 6 bases, with 19 bases sitting between them. The CDR3 runs 15 residues. Germline V gene lookup returns CDR1 SEHNR and CDR2 FQNEAQ (reference sequence). CDR3 sequence (DNA): TGTGCCAGCAGCACGATTGCTAGGGGTACTCATGGCTACACCTTC. It translates to CASSTIARGTHGYTF.

This sequence joins TRBV2 and TRBJ1-6; D call uncertain. The CDR3 has 13 residues. CDR1 is SNHLY and CDR2 is FYNNEI in the germline V gene. V was shortened by 8 bases and J by 10 bases, with 15 bases between the two germline ends. CDR3 in amino acids: CASRVEPVSPLHF. CDR3 coding DNA: TGTGCCAGCCGGGTCGAGCCGGTCTCACCCCTCCACTTT.

The genes are TRBV7-3 and TRBJ2-3; no clear D. Germline CDR1 is SGHTA and CDR2 is FQGTGA. The CDR3 runs to 13 residues. V was pared by 2 bases and J by 5 bases, with 8 bases between. The CDR3 protein is CASSLSPGDTQYF. CDR3 sequence (DNA): TGTGCCAGCAGCTTATCCCCGGGAGATACGCAGTATTTT.

The genes are TRBV9 and TRBJ2-5; D not certain. Germline V gene sequence: CDR1 SGDLS, CDR2 YYNGEE. This CDR3 contains 14 residues. The ends were cut back, 0 bases at V and 2 bases at J, with 8 bases in the middle. The CDR3 DNA follows: TGTGCCAGCAGCGTAGGGGCAGCTCAAGAGACCCAGTACTTC. Protein sequence: CASSVGAAQETQYF.

The rearrangement joins TRBV11-1 to TRBJ2-1; TRBD1 agrees at 8 bases. The CDR3 spans 16 residues. V lost 4 bases to trimming and J lost 2 bases; unmatched junction nucleotides: 7. CDR1 and CDR2 (germline): SGHAT, FQDESV (reference sequence). The CDR3 sequence is CASSSPGTGAYNEQFF. CDR3 bases: TGTGCCAGCAGCTCCCCGGGGACAGGCGCCTACAATGAGCAGTTCTTC.

The chain carries TRBV5-1 and TRBJ1-2, with 9 positions matching TRBD1. Germline V gives CDR1 SGHRS, CDR2 YFSETQ. Unmatched junction bases numbered 8, after V lost 5 bases and J lost 6 bases. The CDR3 is 14 amino acids. CDR3 region: CASRTGTGRDGYTF. In nucleotides, the CDR3 is TGCGCCAGCAGGACCGGGACAGGGAGGGATGGCTACACCTTC. Variable domain in full (rest from reference TRBV5-1 and TRBJ1-2): KAGVTQTPRYLIKTRGQQVTLSCSPISGHRSVSWYQQTPGQGLQFLFEYFSETQRNKGNFPGRFSGRQFSNSRSEMNVSTLELGDSALYLCASRTGTGRDGYTFGSGTRLTVV.

V gene TRBV15 combines with J gene TRBJ1-2, with TRBD1 identical over 10 bases. Germline lookup yields CDR1 LNHNV and CDR2 YYDKDF (reference sequence). The CDR3 extends over 14 amino acids. The J segment lost 4 bases and the V segment lost 4 bases, leaving 3 bases of the junction unmatched. The CDR3 nucleotides read TGTGCCACCAGCACACGGACAGGGGGCTATGGCTACACCTTC. This sequence encodes CATSTRTGGYGYTF.

In this sample, this clone turned up once. This chain connects TRBV6-5 to TRBJ2-5, with TRBD2 identical over 12 bases. CDR3 size: 15 residues. After removal of 6 bases from V and 3 bases from J, the junction contained 5 bases not matched to a gene. CDR1 MNHEY and CDR2 SVGAGI come from the germline V gene. The CDR3 loop reads CASRVGLAGKETQYF. The CDR3 DNA reads as TGTGCCAGCAGGGTTGGACTAGCGGGGAAAGAGACCCAGTACTTC.

The rearrangement links TRBV12-5 to TRBJ1-5; no clear D. Germline values: CDR1 LGHNT, CDR2 FRNRAP. Trimming removed 5 bases at V and 2 bases at J, with 13 bases between. This CDR3 is 15 amino acids long. CDR3 bases: TGTGCTAGTGGTCGTGGCGGGTCCGGCAATCAGCCCCAGCATTTT. It is translated as CASGRGGSGNQPQHF.

The V and J genes are TRBV15 and TRBJ2-7; D perhaps matches TRBD1 (5 bases). Germline CDR1 LNHNV, CDR2 YYDKDF (reference sequence). This CDR3 is 16 amino acids long. Trimming took 0 bases from V and 0 from J, leaving 12 bases between them. The CDR3 is CATSREKGLSSYEQYF. The CDR3 DNA reads as TGTGCCACCAGCAGAGAAAAGGGGTTGAGCTCCTACGAGCAGTACTTC.

The chain carries TRBV6-5 and TRBJ2-5; perhaps TRBD1 as D (5 bases). This CDR3 region has 13 residues. The germline CDR1 and CDR2 sequences are MNHEY and SVGAGI. The V gene lost 5 bases and the J gene lost 5 bases, with 12 bases spanning the gap. CDR3: CASSQGHGETQYF. For the CDR3, the DNA is TGTGCCAGCAGTCAGGGCCACGGGGAGACCCAGTACTTC.

The chain is built from TRBV7-9 and TRBJ1-4, with a possible D match to TRBD1 (6 bases). V lost 1 base and J 5 bases, leaving 8 bases between the germline ends. This CDR3 comprises 14 residues. Looked up from germline, CDR1 is SEHNR and CDR2 is FQNEAQ (reference sequence). The CDR3 coding sequence is TGTGCCAGCAGCTTAGTTAGGGGGAATGAAAAACTGTTTTTT. It encodes CASSLVRGNEKLFF.

The gene calls are TRBV5-4 and TRBJ2-2; D is unclear. The CDR3 consists of 15 residues. V lost 0 bases and J 1 base, leaving 7 bases between the germline ends. The V gene's germline CDR1 is SGHNT and CDR2 YYREEE (reference sequence). CDR3 bases: TGTGCCAGCAGCTTGGAATTCCAGAACACCGGGGAGCTGTTTTTT. It codes for CASSLEFQNTGELFF.

CDR3 sequence reads: CASRAGGAGGNEQYF. The CDR3 nucleotides read TGTGCCAGCAGAGCTGGGGGGGCAGGGGGCAACGAGCAGTACTTC. The rearrangement joins TRBV27 to TRBJ2-7, with TRBD1 as a possible D gene (8 bases). V dropped 6 bases and J dropped 5 bases, with 20 bases sitting between them. The CDR3 sequence is 15 residues long. Germline V gene lookup returns CDR1 MNHEY and CDR2 SMNVEV (reference sequence).